Listed below are T cell receptor beta chains from one sample, sequenced in a study of blood T cells in healthy people across ages. One entry per CDR3 protein, called by TCRdb with MiXCR from the 5' RACE reads. Of over 600,000 distinct CDR3 sequences in the sample, 45% to 70% were seen once. Material: blood. The receptor source for this set is a man between 40 and 49 years old in good health. Each CDR3 is given with its conserved first and last residue. Fields, in order: D gene, V gene, clone size, J gene, CDR3 DNA, CDR3 protein. The D gene is left open where the match is weak. The listing skips clone size in some rows; elsewhere it reads once, few, many or a size class.

>.|TRBV5-1|few|TRBJ1-5
TGCGCCAGCAGCTTTGGATCCGCAGGAGGCAATCAGCCCCAGCATTTT
CASSFGSAGGNQPQHF
>TRBD2|TRBV20-1|.|TRBJ2-4
TGCAGTGCTAAGCCCCTAGCGGGAGTTAACATTCAGTACTTC
CSAKPLAGVNIQYF
>.|TRBV27|few|TRBJ2-1
TGTGCCAGCAGTCTAGGTCAGGGTCGTGCCGAAGATTCCTACAATGAGCAGTTCTTC
CASSLGQGRAEDSYNEQFF
>TRBD1|TRBV5-1|few|TRBJ2-7
TGCGCCAGCAGCGAGGGACAGGGTAGGATATACGAGCAGTACTTC
CASSEGQGRIYEQYF
>.|TRBV27|.|TRBJ2-5
TGTGCCAGCAGTTTGTTAGGGGGGAGCGGTGAGCAGTACTTC
CASSLLGGSGEQYF
>TRBD1|TRBV20-1|.|TRBJ1-2
TGCAGTGCCCCGTTAATCTTCAGACAGGGGGCCAACTATGGCTACACCTTC
CSAPLIFRQGANYGYTF
>.|TRBV4-3|few|TRBJ2-7
TGCGCCAGCAGCCAAGATTGGGGGGGCTGGGACTCGTCCCCCAATTACGAGCAGTACTTC
CASSQDWGGWDSSPNYEQYF
>.|TRBV2|few|TRBJ2-3
TGTGCCAGCAGTGAAGAGCTACCTAGCACAGATACGCAGTATTTT
CASSEELPSTDTQYF
>TRBD2|TRBV6-5|.|TRBJ2-1
TGTGCCAGCAGCCCGGGGGGGGGCCTTAATGAGCAGTTCTTC
CASSPGGGLNEQFF
>.|TRBV25-1|once|TRBJ1-6
TGTGCCAGCAGTGAATTGGCAGGGGAAAATTCACCCCTCCACTTT
CASSELAGENSPLHF
>TRBD2|TRBV7-3|once|TRBJ2-3
TGTGCCAGCAGCAGTACTAGCGGGAGGGGTATAACAGATACGCAGTATTTT
CASSSTSGRGITDTQYF
>TRBD1|TRBV3-1|few|TRBJ2-3
TGTGCCAGCAGCCAAAGACAGGGGGGTTTGTCGACAGATACGCAGTATTTT
CASSQRQGGLSTDTQYF
>TRBD1|TRBV29-1|.|TRBJ2-3
TGCAGCGTGACCGGGACAGGGGTGGATACGCAGTATTTT
CSVTGTGVDTQYF
>.|TRBV27|.|TRBJ1-6
TGTGCCAGCAGTTACACCGCTTATAATTCACCCCTCCACTTT
CASSYTAYNSPLHF
>.|TRBV5-5|few|TRBJ2-1
TGTGCCAGCAGCCATTCCGCAGGGCGAGATGAGCAGTTCTTC
CASSHSAGRDEQFF
>.|TRBV27|.|TRBJ2-1
TGTGCCAGCAGTTTATCGCGGACGGCCAGAATAACGAATGAGCAGTTCTTC
CASSLSRTARITNEQFF
>.|TRBV2|.|TRBJ1-6
TGTGCCAGCAGAGGACAAACCCCTTATAATTCACCCCTCCACTTT
CASRGQTPYNSPLHF
>.|TRBV20-1|once|TRBJ2-3
TGCAGTGCTAGTAGCGGTCACACAGATACGCAGTATTTT
CSASSGHTDTQYF
>.|TRBV6-5|few|TRBJ2-5
TGTGCCAGCAGTTGCTCTACTTCTGGAGAGACCCAGTACTTC
CASSCSTSGETQYF
>.|TRBV12-3/TRBV12-4|few|TRBJ1-2
TGTGCCAGCACCTTGGGGGGACGGCCTTATGGCTACACCTTC
CASTLGGRPYGYTF
>TRBD2|TRBV20-1|few|TRBJ2-7
TGCAGTGCTAGGGGGGGGAACTACGAGCAGTACTTC
CSARGGNYEQYF
>TRBD1|TRBV6-2/TRBV6-3|.|TRBJ2-5
TGTGCCAGCAGTTACATCCAGGGGGCCGCCAATGAGCAGTACTTC
CASSYIQGAANEQYF